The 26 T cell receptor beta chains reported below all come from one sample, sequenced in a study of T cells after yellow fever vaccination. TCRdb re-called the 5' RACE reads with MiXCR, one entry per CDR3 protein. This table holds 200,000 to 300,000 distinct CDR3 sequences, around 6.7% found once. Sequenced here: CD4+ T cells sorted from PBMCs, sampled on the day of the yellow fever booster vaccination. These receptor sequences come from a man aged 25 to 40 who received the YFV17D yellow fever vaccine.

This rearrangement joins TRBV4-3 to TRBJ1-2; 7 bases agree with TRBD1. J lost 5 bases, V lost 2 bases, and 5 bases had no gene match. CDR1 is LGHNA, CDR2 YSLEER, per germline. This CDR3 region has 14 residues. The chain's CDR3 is CASSQYLTGYGYTF. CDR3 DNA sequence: TGCGCCAGCAGCCAATATCTGACAGGGTATGGCTACACCTTC.

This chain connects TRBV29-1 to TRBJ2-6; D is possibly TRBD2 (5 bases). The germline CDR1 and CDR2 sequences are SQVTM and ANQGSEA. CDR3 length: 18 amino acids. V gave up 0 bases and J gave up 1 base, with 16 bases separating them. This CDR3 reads CSVEDSPGTRSGANVLTF. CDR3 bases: TGCAGCGTTGAAGATAGCCCAGGAACTAGGTCTGGGGCCAACGTCCTGACTTTC.

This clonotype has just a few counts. The CDR3 loop reads CSAGAGSGYLRQTQYF. CDR3 DNA sequence: TGCAGTGCCGGGGCGGGGAGTGGGTATCTTAGGCAGACCCAGTACTTC. The chain has TRBV20-1 and TRBJ2-5; perhaps TRBD2 as D (6 bases). The V and J ends lost 6 bases and 6 bases respectively, with 26 bases between them. The CDR3 is made up of 16 amino acids. Germline loops: CDR1 DFQATT, CDR2 SNEGSKA (reference sequence).

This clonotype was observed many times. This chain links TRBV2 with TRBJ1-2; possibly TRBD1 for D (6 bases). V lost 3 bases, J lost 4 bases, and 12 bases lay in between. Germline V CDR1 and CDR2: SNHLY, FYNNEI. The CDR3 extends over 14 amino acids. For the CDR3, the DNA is TGTGCCAGCAGTGAGCACAGGGATAGCTATGGCTACACCTTC. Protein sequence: CASSEHRDSYGYTF.

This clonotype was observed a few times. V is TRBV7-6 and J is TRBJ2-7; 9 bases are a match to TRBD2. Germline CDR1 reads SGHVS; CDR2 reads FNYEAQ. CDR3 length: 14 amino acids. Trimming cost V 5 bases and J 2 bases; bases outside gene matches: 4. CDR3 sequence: CASSPSGAAYEQYF. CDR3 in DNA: TGTGCCAGCAGCCCTAGCGGGGCAGCCTACGAGCAGTACTTC.

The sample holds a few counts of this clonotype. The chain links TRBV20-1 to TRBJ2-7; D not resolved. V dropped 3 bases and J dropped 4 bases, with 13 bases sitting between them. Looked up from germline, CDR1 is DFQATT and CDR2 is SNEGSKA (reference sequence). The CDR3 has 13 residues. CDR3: CSARAPQVYEQYF. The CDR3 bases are TGCAGTGCTAGGGCCCCCCAGGTATACGAGCAGTACTTC.

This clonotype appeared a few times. The CDR3 DNA reads TGTGCCAGCAGCCGCATTTTCGGTCCAAGCACCGGGGAGCTGTTTTTT. Protein: CASSRIFGPSTGELFF. This chain connects TRBV5-4 to TRBJ2-2; D remains ambiguous. The CDR3 spans 16 residues. Between the trimmed V and J ends, which lost 4 bases and 4 bases, there was a span of 17 bases. Germline CDR1 SGHNT, CDR2 YYREEE (reference sequence).

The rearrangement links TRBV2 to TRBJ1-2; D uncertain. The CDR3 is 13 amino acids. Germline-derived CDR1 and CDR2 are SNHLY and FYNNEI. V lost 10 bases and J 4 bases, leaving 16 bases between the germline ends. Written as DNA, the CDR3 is TGTGCCACGAAACCGGACGGGCCCTATGGCTACACCTTC. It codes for CATKPDGPYGYTF.

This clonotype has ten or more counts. The CDR3 DNA is TGCAGTGCGCTGGTACGGAGCAATGAGCAGTTCTTC. Protein sequence: CSALVRSNEQFF. The J gene is TRBJ2-1, the V gene TRBV20-1; D gene uncertain. This CDR3 spans 12 amino acids. Per germline, CDR1 DFQATT and CDR2 SNEGSKA (reference sequence). Trimming cost V 6 bases and J 6 bases, with 12 bases left between them.

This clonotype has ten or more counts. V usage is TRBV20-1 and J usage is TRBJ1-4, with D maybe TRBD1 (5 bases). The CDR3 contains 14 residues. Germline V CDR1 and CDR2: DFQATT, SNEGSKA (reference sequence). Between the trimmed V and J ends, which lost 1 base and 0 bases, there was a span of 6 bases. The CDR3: CSARGGATNEKLFF. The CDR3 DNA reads TGCAGTGCTAGAGGGGGCGCAACTAATGAAAAACTGTTTTTT.

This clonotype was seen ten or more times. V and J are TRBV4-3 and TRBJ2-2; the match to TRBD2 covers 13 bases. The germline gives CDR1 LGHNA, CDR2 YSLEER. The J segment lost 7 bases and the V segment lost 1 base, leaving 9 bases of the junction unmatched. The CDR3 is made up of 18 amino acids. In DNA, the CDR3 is TGCGCCAGCAGCCAAGGGAAGGAGGGACTAGCGGGACACGGGGAGCTGTTTTTT. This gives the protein CASSQGKEGLAGHGELFF.

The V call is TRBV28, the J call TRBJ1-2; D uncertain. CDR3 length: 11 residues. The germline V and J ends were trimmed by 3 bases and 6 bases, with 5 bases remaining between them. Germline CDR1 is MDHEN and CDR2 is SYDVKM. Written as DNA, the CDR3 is TGTGCCAGCAGTTTCCATCATGGCTACACCTTC. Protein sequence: CASSFHHGYTF.

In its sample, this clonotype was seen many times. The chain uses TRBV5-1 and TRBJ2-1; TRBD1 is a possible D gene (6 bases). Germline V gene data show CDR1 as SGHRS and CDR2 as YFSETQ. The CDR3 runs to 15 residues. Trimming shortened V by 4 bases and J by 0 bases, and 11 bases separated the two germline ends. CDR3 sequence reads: CASSRDISSYNEQFF. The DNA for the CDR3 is TGCGCCAGCAGCCGGGACATCAGCTCCTACAATGAGCAGTTCTTC. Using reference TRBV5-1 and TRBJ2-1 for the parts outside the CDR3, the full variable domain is KAGVTQTPRYLIKTRGQQVTLSCSPISGHRSVSWYQQTPGQGLQFLFEYFSETQRNKGNFPGRFSGRQFSNSRSEMNVSTLELGDSALYLCASSRDISSYNEQFFGPGTRLTVL.

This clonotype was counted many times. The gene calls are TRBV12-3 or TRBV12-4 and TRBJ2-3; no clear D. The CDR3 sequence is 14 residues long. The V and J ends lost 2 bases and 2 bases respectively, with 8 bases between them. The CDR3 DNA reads TGTGCCAGCAGTTTAAAGTACCCCACAGATACGCAGTATTTT. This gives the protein CASSLKYPTDTQYF.

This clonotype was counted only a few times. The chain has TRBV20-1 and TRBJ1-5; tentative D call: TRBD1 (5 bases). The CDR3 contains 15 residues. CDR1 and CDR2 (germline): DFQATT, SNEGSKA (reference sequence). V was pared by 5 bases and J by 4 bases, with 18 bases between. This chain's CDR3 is CSAASSGRGNQPQHF. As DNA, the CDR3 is TGCAGTGCTGCCTCTTCGGGACGGGGGAATCAGCCCCAGCATTTT.

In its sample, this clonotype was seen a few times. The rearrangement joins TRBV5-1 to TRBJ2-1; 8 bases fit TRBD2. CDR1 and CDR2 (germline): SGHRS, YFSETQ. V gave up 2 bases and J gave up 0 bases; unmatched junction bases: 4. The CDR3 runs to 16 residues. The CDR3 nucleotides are TGCGCCAGCAGCTTCCTCAGCGGGAGCTCCTACAATGAGCAGTTCTTC. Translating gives CASSFLSGSSYNEQFF.

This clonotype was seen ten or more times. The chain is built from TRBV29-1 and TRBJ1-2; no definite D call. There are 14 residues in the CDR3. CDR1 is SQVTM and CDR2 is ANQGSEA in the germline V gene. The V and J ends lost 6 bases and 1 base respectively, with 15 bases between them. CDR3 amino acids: CSVILPTFNYGYTF. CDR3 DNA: TGCAGCGTAATTCTACCCACCTTTAACTATGGCTACACCTTC.

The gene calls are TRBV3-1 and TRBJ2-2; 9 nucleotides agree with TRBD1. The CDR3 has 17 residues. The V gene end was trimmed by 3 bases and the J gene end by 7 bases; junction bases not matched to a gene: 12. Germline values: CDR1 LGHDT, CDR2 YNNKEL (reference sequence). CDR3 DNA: TGTGCCAGCAGCCACTGGATACGGACAGGGGAGGGCGGGGAGCTGTTTTTT. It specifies CASSHWIRTGEGGELFF.

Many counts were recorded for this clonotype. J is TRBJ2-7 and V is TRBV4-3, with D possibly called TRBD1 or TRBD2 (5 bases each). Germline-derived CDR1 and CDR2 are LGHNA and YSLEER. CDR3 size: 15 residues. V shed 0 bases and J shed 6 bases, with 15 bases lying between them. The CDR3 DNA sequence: TGCGCCAGCAGCCAAGAGATGAGGGCAGGGTCCGAGCAGTACTTC. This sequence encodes CASSQEMRAGSEQYF.

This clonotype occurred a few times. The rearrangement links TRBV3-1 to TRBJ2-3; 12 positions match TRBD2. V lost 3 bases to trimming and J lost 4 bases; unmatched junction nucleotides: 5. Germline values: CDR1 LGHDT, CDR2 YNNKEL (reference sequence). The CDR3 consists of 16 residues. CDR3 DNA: TGTGCCAGCAGCCATGCACTAGCGGGAGGCGCAGATACGCAGTATTTT. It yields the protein CASSHALAGGADTQYF.

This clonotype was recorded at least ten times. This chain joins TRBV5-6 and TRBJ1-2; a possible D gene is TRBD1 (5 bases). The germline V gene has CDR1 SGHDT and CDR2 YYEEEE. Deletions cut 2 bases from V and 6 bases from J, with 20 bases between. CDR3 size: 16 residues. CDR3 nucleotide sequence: TGTGCCAGCAGCTTAATTAGTGGGGCCGGAGGTAATGGCTACACCTTC. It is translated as CASSLISGAGGNGYTF.

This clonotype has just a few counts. The DNA of the CDR3 is TGTGCCAGCAGCCCTAGCGGGAGTGGTTACGAGCAGTACTTC. Translated: CASSPSGSGYEQYF. This rearrangement joins TRBV27 to TRBJ2-7, with TRBD2 matching 10 bases. There are 14 residues in the CDR3. V was pared by 6 bases and J by 4 bases, with 6 bases of the junction left unmatched. Germline V gene lookup returns CDR1 MNHEY and CDR2 SMNVEV (reference sequence).

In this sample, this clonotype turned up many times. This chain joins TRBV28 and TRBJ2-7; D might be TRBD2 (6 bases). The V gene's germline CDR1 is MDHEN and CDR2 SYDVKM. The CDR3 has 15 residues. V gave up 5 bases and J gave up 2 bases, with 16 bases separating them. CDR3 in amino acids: CASSVGTGNPYEQYF. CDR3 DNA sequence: TGTGCCAGCAGTGTCGGGACTGGGAATCCCTACGAGCAGTACTTC.

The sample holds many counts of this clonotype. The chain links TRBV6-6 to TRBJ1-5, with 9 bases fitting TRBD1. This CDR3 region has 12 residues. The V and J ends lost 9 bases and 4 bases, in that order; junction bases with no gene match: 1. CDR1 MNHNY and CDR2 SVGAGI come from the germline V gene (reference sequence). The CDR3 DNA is TGTGCCAGTGGGACAGGGAATCAGCCCCAGCATTTT. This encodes CASGTGNQPQHF.

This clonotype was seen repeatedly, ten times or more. The CDR3 reads CASSSPGTGNEQFF. The CDR3 coding sequence is TGTGCCAGCAGCTCCCCCGGGACCGGCAATGAGCAGTTCTTC. The chain couples TRBV7-3 to TRBJ2-1, with D perhaps TRBD1 or TRBD2 (5 bases each). Trimming stripped 4 bases from V and 6 bases from J, with 13 bases between. This CDR3 region has 14 residues. Germline V CDR1 and CDR2: SGHTA, FQGTGA.

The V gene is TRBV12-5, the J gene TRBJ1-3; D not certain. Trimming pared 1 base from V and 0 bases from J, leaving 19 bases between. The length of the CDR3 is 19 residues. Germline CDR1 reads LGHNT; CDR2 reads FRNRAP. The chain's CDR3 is CASGLDQGIWPSSGNTIYF. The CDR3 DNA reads TGTGCTAGTGGTTTGGACCAAGGAATATGGCCCTCCTCTGGAAACACCATATATTTT. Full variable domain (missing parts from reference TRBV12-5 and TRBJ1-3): DARVTQTPRHKVTEMGQEVTMRCQPILGHNTVFWYRQTMMQGLELLAYFRNRAPLDDSGMPKDRFSAEMPDATLATLKIQPSEPRDSAVYFCASGLDQGIWPSSGNTIYFGEGSWLTVV.